These 27 T cell receptor beta chains were sequenced from one sample in a study of blood T cell repertoires in COVID-19 (dated by TCRdb to the early 2020s). Libraries were prepared through the immunoSEQ multiplex PCR assay. As stored in TCRdb, this immuneACCESS dataset retains in-frame rearrangements with V and J assigned. A fraction of the clones does not appear; measured against another copy, unresolved V genes explain less than half of the discrepancy, and the remainder lacks a known reason. The sample has more than 450,000 clones on record, roughly nine tenths of them singletons. The leading ten clones occupy approximately 0.7% of the sample. Material: PBMCs or T cells enriched from blood (not recorded which). These receptors were taken from a woman aged 18-29 years who had recovered from COVID-19.

This chain uses TRBV13 with TRBJ2-1; 7 nucleotides match TRBD2. After removal of 3 bases from V and 7 bases from J, the junction contained 9 bases not matched to a gene. Per germline, CDR1 PRHDT and CDR2 FYEKMQ (reference sequence). There are 15 residues in the CDR3. The DNA for the CDR3 is TGTGCCAGCAGCTTCGGACTAGTCGGCGGAAATGAGCAGTTCTTC. The encoded protein is CASSFGLVGGNEQFF.

J is TRBJ1-3 and V is TRBV14; maybe TRBD1 (6 bases). The CDR3 is made up of 16 amino acids. The V end lost 1 base, the J end lost 0 bases, and 10 bases lay between the germline ends. The germline gives CDR1 SGHDN, CDR2 FVKESK. The CDR3: CASSQVWTDSGNTIYF. For the CDR3, the DNA is TGTGCCAGCAGCCAAGTGTGGACAGACTCTGGAAACACCATATATTTT. The full variable domain, in which reference TRBV14 and TRBJ1-3 provide the parts outside the CDR3, is EAGVTQFPSHSVIEKGQTVTLRCDPISGHDNLYWYRRVMGKEIKFLLHFVKESKQDESGMPNNRFLAERTGGTYSTLKVQPAELEDSGVYFCASSQVWTDSGNTIYFGEGSWLTVV.

This clone was seen a single time. The V call is TRBV28, the J call TRBJ2-4, with 7 bases aligning to TRBD2. CDR1 and CDR2 (germline): MDHEN, SYDVKM. The CDR3 covers 13 residues. V was pared by 2 bases and J by 5 bases, with 0 bases of the junction left unmatched. The CDR3 protein is CASSLAGENIQYF. DNA of the CDR3: TGTGCCAGCAGTTTAGCGGGGGAAAACATTCAGTACTTC.

In this sample, this clone turned up once. This chain links TRBV5-1 with TRBJ2-5; TRBD1 might be the D (6 bases). Trimming took 4 bases from V and 5 from J, leaving 15 bases between them. Germline V lookup: CDR1 SGHRS, CDR2 YFSETQ. The CDR3 has 14 residues. For the CDR3, the DNA is TGCGCCAGCAGCCCTGGGGGCTCCGGCGAGACCCAGTACTTC. Residues: CASSPGGSGETQYF.

This chain links TRBV2 with TRBJ1-1; no definite D call. Trimming left V 8 bases short and J 1 base short, with 8 bases between. In germline, CDR1 is SNHLY, CDR2 FYNNEI. The CDR3 spans 12 residues. The CDR3 bases are TGTGCCAGCCTGGTCGGGAACACTGAAGCTTTCTTT. Translated, it gives CASLVGNTEAFF. Combining the CDR3 with reference TRBV2 and TRBJ1-1 gives the whole variable domain EPEVTQTPSHQVTQMGQEVILRCVPISNHLYFYWYRQILGQKVEFLVSFYNNEISEKSEIFDDQFSVERPDGSNFTLKIRSTKLEDSAMYFCASLVGNTEAFFGQGTRLTVV.

The genes are TRBV7-8 and TRBJ2-7; the D gene is possibly TRBD1 (6 bases). In germline, CDR1 is SGHVS, CDR2 FQNEAQ. CDR3 length: 13 residues. V lost 1 base, J lost 7 bases, and 11 bases lay in between. In DNA form, the CDR3 reads TGTGCCAGCAGCTTAGTCGGACAGACGGAGCAGTACTTC. Translated, it gives CASSLVGQTEQYF.

The chain joins TRBV5-1 to TRBJ1-2; tentatively, D is TRBD1 (6 bases). V was pared by 5 bases and J by 3 bases, with 14 bases between. Germline V gene sequence: CDR1 SGHRS, CDR2 YFSETQ. CDR3 length: 14 amino acids. This chain's CDR3 is CASSSGGGDYGYTF. Written as DNA, the CDR3 is TGCGCCAGCAGTTCGGGGGGCGGCGACTATGGCTACACCTTC.

The gene calls are TRBV25-1 and TRBJ1-1, with D uncertain. Germline V lookup: CDR1 MGHDK, CDR2 SYGVNS. The CDR3 is 11 residues long. The V end lost 3 bases, the J end lost 5 bases, and 4 bases lay between the germline ends. The CDR3 sequence: CASSDPTEAFF. As DNA, the CDR3 is TGTGCCAGCAGTGACCCTACTGAAGCTTTCTTT.

This chain links TRBV11-2 with TRBJ2-3; D may be TRBD2 (6 bases). The germline V gene has CDR1 SGHAT and CDR2 FQNNGV. CDR3 length: 14 residues. The ends were cut back, 4 bases at V and 9 bases at J, with 17 bases in the middle. CDR3 nucleotides: TGTGCCAGCAGCTCCCGGGACTTGATACCCACGCAGTATTTT. Amino acid sequence: CASSSRDLIPTQYF. Together with reference TRBV11-2 and TRBJ2-3, the CDR3 gives the full variable domain: EAGVAQSPRYKIIEKRQSVAFWCNPISGHATLYWYQQILGQGPKLLIQFQNNGVVDDSQLPKDRFSAERLKGVDSTLKIQPAKLEDSAVYLCASSSRDLIPTQYFGPGTRLTVL.

This clone showed up just a few times. The chain joins TRBV7-9 to TRBJ1-1, with 7 bases fitting TRBD1. Germline CDR1 SEHNR, CDR2 FQNEAQ (reference sequence). CDR3 size: 14 residues. V lost 7 bases and J lost 6; bases outside the gene matches: 11. Here the CDR3 DNA reads TGTGCCAGCACCTTGATGACAGGGAGCCCTGAAGCTTTCTTT. This encodes CASTLMTGSPEAFF. Drawing the rest from reference TRBV7-9 and TRBJ1-1, the complete variable domain is DTGVSQNPRHKITKRGQNVTFRCDPISEHNRLYWYRQTLGQGPEFLTYFQNEAQLEKSRLLSDRFSAERPKGSFSTLEIQRTEQGDSAMYLCASTLMTGSPEAFFGQGTRLTVV.

The chain couples TRBV3-1 (or the pseudogene TRBV3-2) to TRBJ1-2; the D is unclear. CDR1 LGHDT and CDR2 YNNKEL come from the germline V gene (reference sequence). Trimming pared 0 bases from V and 1 base from J, leaving 12 bases between. This CDR3 is built from 16 residues. The CDR3 region has the DNA TGTGCCAGCAGCCAAGAATGGCAGATTAATAACTATGGCTACACCTTC. It codes for CASSQEWQINNYGYTF.

The chain uses TRBV30 and TRBJ1-4; D gene uncertain. The germline V gene has CDR1 GTSNPN and CDR2 SVGIG (reference sequence). The ends were cut back, 2 bases at V and 4 bases at J, with 8 bases in the middle. The CDR3 consists of 13 residues. CDR3 coding DNA: TGTGCCTGGAGTCGGGGTCATAATGAAAAACTGTTTTTT. Its protein product is CAWSRGHNEKLFF.

This sequence joins TRBV24-1 and TRBJ1-4, with TRBD1 identical over 9 bases. The CDR3 is 19 residues long. V trimming: 4 bases; J trimming: 8 bases; junction bases outside the gene matches: 19. Germline CDR1 and CDR2: KGHDR and SFDVKD. DNA for the CDR3: TGTGCCACCAGTGACTATGATCCGGGACAGGGAGGGTTTTACGAAAAACTGTTTTTT. Its translation: CATSDYDPGQGGFYEKLFF.

The chain recombines TRBV5-1 with TRBJ1-1; D not certain. Germline V gene sequence: CDR1 SGHRS, CDR2 YFSETQ. The CDR3 is made up of 15 amino acids. V lost 4 bases and J 0 bases, leaving 13 bases between the germline ends. The CDR3 sequence is CASSERSLLNTEAFF. The CDR3 DNA follows: TGCGCCAGCAGCGAAAGAAGCCTTCTGAACACTGAAGCTTTCTTT.

V gene TRBV5-1 combines with J gene TRBJ2-7; 9 bases are a match to TRBD1. Germline assignment: CDR1 SGHRS and CDR2 YFSETQ. J gave up 1 base and V 4 bases, and 3 bases lay outside the gene matches. The CDR3 extends over 14 amino acids. CDR3 sequence reads: CASSGGTGSYEQYF. CDR3 DNA sequence: TGCGCCAGCAGCGGAGGGACAGGGTCCTACGAGCAGTACTTC. Variable domain in full (rest from reference TRBV5-1 and TRBJ2-7): KAGVTQTPRYLIKTRGQQVTLSCSPISGHRSVSWYQQTPGQGLQFLFEYFSETQRNKGNFPGRFSGRQFSNSRSEMNVSTLELGDSALYLCASSGGTGSYEQYFGPGTRLTVT.

V gene TRBV5-1 combines with J gene TRBJ2-1, with 16 bases matching TRBD2. Germline lookup yields CDR1 SGHRS and CDR2 YFSETQ. J gave up 0 bases and V 0 bases, and 6 bases lay outside the gene matches. The CDR3 extends over 20 amino acids. The CDR3 spells CASSLVSGTSGGASYNEQFF. The CDR3 coding sequence is TGCGCCAGCAGCTTGGTCAGTGGGACTAGCGGGGGGGCCTCCTACAATGAGCAGTTCTTC.

This clone turned up a few times. Here the CDR3 reads CASRGFGINEQFF. The CDR3 coding sequence is TGTGCCAGCAGGGGATTCGGGATCAATGAGCAGTTCTTC. The chain carries TRBV11-2 and TRBJ2-1; D might be TRBD2 (5 bases). This CDR3 is 13 amino acids long. The V end lost 6 bases, the J end lost 6 bases, and 12 bases lay between the germline ends. The V gene's germline CDR1 is SGHAT and CDR2 FQNNGV.

This rearrangement joins TRBV19 to TRBJ2-3; 7 bases are a match to TRBD1. CDR3 length: 17 residues. V lost 3 bases and J lost 0; bases outside the gene matches: 9. Germline V CDR1 and CDR2: LNHDA, SQIVND (reference sequence). The CDR3 reads CASSIGAGGSSTDTQYF. In nucleotides, the CDR3 is TGTGCCAGTAGTATCGGGGCAGGGGGATCTAGCACAGATACGCAGTATTTT.

The chain carries TRBV2 and TRBJ1-1, with 8 bases lining up with TRBD1. This CDR3 spans 15 amino acids. CDR1 SNHLY and CDR2 FYNNEI come from the germline V gene. The V segment lost 7 bases and the J segment 5 bases; nucleotides outside the gene matches: 12. This CDR3 is CASTLIQGEFTEAFF. The CDR3 DNA sequence: TGTGCCAGCACCCTAATACAGGGGGAATTTACTGAAGCTTTCTTT.

The J gene is TRBJ1-1, the V gene TRBV4-1; TRBD1 aligns across 7 bases. The CDR3 has 16 amino acids. With V trimmed by 1 base and J by 1 base, 6 bases remained unmatched. From germline, CDR1 is MGHRA and CDR2 YSYEKL. CDR3 sequence (DNA): TGCGCCAGCAGCCAAGCTCGGACAGGAAAGAACACTGAAGCTTTCTTT. Amino acid sequence: CASSQARTGKNTEAFF.

The V call is TRBV21-1, the J call TRBJ1-1; the table calls TRBD1, which could not be checked here. TRBV21-1 corresponds to a pseudogene. The CDR3 spans 18 residues. Here the CDR3 reads CASSQEPGQGNKNTEAFF. In DNA form, the CDR3 reads TGTGCCAGCAGCCAAGAACCTGGGCAGGGAAACAAGAACACTGAAGCTTTCTTT.

The genes are TRBV7-9 and TRBJ1-1; 9 positions match TRBD1. Trimming removed 3 bases from V and 5 bases from J; junction bases left unmatched: 10. The CDR3 loop spans 16 amino acids. The germline V gene encodes CDR1 SEHNR and CDR2 FQNEAQ (reference sequence). This CDR3 reads CASSFLQTGGGTEAFF. The CDR3 bases are TGTGCCAGCAGCTTCCTCCAGACAGGGGGAGGGACTGAAGCTTTCTTT.

The genes are TRBV30 and TRBJ2-1, with 8 bases fitting TRBD2. Looked up from germline, CDR1 is GTSNPN and CDR2 is SVGIG (reference sequence). With 2 bases clipped from V and 5 bases from J, the junction kept 5 bases outside the gene matches. This CDR3 has 14 amino acids. The CDR3 DNA is TGTGCCTGGAGTTGGCGGGGGGACCACAATGAGCAGTTCTTC. Protein sequence: CAWSWRGDHNEQFF.

The chain links TRBV6-5 to TRBJ1-1; D is perhaps TRBD1 (6 bases). The CDR3 totals 11 residues. V dropped 6 bases and J dropped 7 bases, with 9 bases sitting between them. Germline-derived CDR1 and CDR2 are MNHEY and SVGAGI. CDR3 sequence reads: CASSFRGEAFF. The CDR3 DNA follows: TGTGCCAGCAGCTTCAGGGGTGAAGCTTTCTTT.

The chain has TRBV2 and TRBJ1-4; 9 positions match TRBD1. In germline, CDR1 is SNHLY, CDR2 FYNNEI. The V segment lost 6 bases and the J segment 4 bases; nucleotides outside the gene matches: 3. The CDR3 consists of 14 residues. DNA of the CDR3: TGTGCCAGCAGCTTGGACAGGGGTAATGAAAAACTGTTTTTT. It yields the protein CASSLDRGNEKLFF.

This rearrangement joins TRBV28 to TRBJ1-1; the D gene is possibly TRBD1 (6 bases). The CDR3 is 15 residues long. CDR1 MDHEN and CDR2 SYDVKM come from the germline V gene. The V end lost 6 bases, the J end lost 4 bases, and 18 bases lay between the germline ends. For the CDR3, the DNA is TGTGCCAGCAGCCGGCCCACAGGGTGGTCCACTGAAGCTTTCTTT. Amino acids: CASSRPTGWSTEAFF. Supplemented by reference TRBV28 and TRBJ1-1, the full variable domain reads DVKVTQSSRYLVKRTGEKVFLECVQDMDHENMFWYRQDPGLGLRLIYFSYDVKMKEKGDIPEGYSVSREKKERFSLILESASTNQTSMYLCASSRPTGWSTEAFFGQGTRLTVV.

The rearrangement joins TRBV7-2 to TRBJ1-1; D gene unclear. From germline, CDR1 is SGHTA and CDR2 FQGNSA. This CDR3 has 12 amino acids. Trimming cost V 5 bases and J 5 bases, with 9 bases left between them. The CDR3 nucleotides are TGTGCCAGCAGCCCTTTTTCTACTGAAGCTTTCTTT. This gives the protein CASSPFSTEAFF. Supplemented by reference TRBV7-2 and TRBJ1-1, the full variable domain reads GAGVSQSPSNKVTEKGKDVELRCDPISGHTALYWYRQSLGQGLEFLIYFQGNSAPDKSGLPSDRFSAERTGGSVSTLTIQRTQQEDSAVYLCASSPFSTEAFFGQGTRLTVV.